The clone carrying this TCR beta chain was seen more than once but under ten times. Its antigen is not identified. The length of the CDR3 is 12 residues. Germline CDR1 is MNHEY and CDR2 is SVGAGI. The V end was cut by 6 bases, the J end by 1 base, with 6 bases between. The data belong to a study of cytomegalovirus exposure and HLA in healthy donors. Overall study results and limits: One later analysis reportedly identified an Asian-associated ancestry cluster that showed fewer N-insertions than the roughly 720-donor mean. Among TCR sequences, most were rare, though some public TCRs appeared in many donors. A later analysis linked a missense variant in DCLRE1C to the trimming of TCR beta V and J genes.

PCR primers comprised 60 Vbeta and 13 Jbeta primers. TCRdb's table, derived via immunoSEQ multiplex PCR, lists solely in-frame clones and lacks some. Of about 120,000 clones listed, approximately 78% are singletons. The receptor was derived from a man between 35 and 55 years old in good health and CMV-seronegative. Material: PBMCs. The chain recombines TRBV6-5 with TRBJ1-1, with D hard to call. CDR3 loop: CASRPGNTEAFF. CDR3 sequence (DNA): TGTGCCAGCAGGCCAGGGAACACTGAAGCTTTCTTT.